A selection of T cell receptor beta chains follows, all from one sample in a study of beta chain features in type 1 diabetes. Sequencing was performed with immunoSEQ multiplex PCR; in TCRdb, only in-frame clones are kept and a portion is missing. This sample has around 44,000 clones, with just over 50% found just once. Sample: Tregs from blood. The receptors shown here come from a woman aged 18-29 years in good health. CDR3s include the opening cysteine and the closing phenylalanine or tryptophan. Fields, in order: V gene, clone size, J gene, D gene, CDR3 protein, CDR3 DNA. The D gene is left open where the match is weak. Clone size, where shown, is once, few, many, or a class for clones that have expanded.

TRBV5-1,once,TRBJ1-1,TRBD1,CASSPPQGMNTEAFF,TGCGCCAGCAGCCCCCCACAGGGGATGAACACTGAAGCTTTCTTT
TRBV28,.,TRBJ2-7,.,CASTRLLGRPYEQYF,TGTGCCAGCACCAGATTGTTGGGGAGACCCTACGAGCAGTACTTC
TRBV7-9,few,TRBJ2-7,.,CASSLDFGSEQYF,TGTGCCAGCAGCTTAGATTTCGGGAGCGAGCAGTACTTC
TRBV7-2,.,TRBJ1-5,.,CASSLTSRGSNQPQHF,TGTGCCAGCAGCTTAACGTCCCGGGGAAGCAATCAGCCCCAGCATTTT
TRBV19,once,TRBJ2-3,.,CASSLGRQLQDTQYF,TGTGCCAGTAGTCTCGGTAGACAGCTTCAAGATACGCAGTATTTT
TRBV5-6,medium-sized,TRBJ2-5,.,CASSREWLGSLAGTQYF,TGTGCCAGCAGCCGGGAGTGGCTAGGTAGTCTGGCGGGGACCCAGTACTTC
TRBV6-5,.,TRBJ2-7,TRBD1,CASSSSWTGGYEQYF,TGTGCCAGCAGTTCCTCCTGGACAGGGGGCTACGAGCAGTACTTC
TRBV7-2,.,TRBJ2-7,TRBD1,CASSLDRGVFYEQYF,TGTGCCAGCAGCCTCGACAGGGGCGTCTTCTACGAGCAGTACTTC
TRBV19,few,TRBJ2-7,TRBD1,CASSGTGGYEQYF,TGTGCCAGTAGCGGGACAGGGGGCTACGAGCAGTACTTC
TRBV28,few,TRBJ2-3,TRBD2,CATSSSGARDTQYF,TGTGCCACCTCTTCTAGCGGGGCCCGAGATACGCAGTATTTT
TRBV29-1,.,TRBJ2-3,TRBD2,CSVEVLRLAGGDTQYF,TGCAGCGTTGAAGTATTACGACTAGCGGGAGGGGATACGCAGTATTTT
TRBV25-1,.,TRBJ2-1,.,CASSEVGTWSVLNEQFF,TGTGCCAGCAGTGAGGTGGGGACATGGTCCGTTCTAAATGAGCAGTTCTTC
TRBV29-1,few,TRBJ1-3,TRBD1,CSVRDRGNTIYF,TGCAGCGTAAGGGACAGGGGAAACACCATATATTTT
TRBV6-5,.,TRBJ2-1,TRBD1,CASSRGTGVYNEQFF,TGTGCCAGCAGCCGTGGGACAGGGGTGTACAATGAGCAGTTCTTC
TRBV5-1,.,TRBJ2-6,TRBD1,CASSETGTDSGANVLTF,TGCGCCAGCAGCGAGACAGGGACCGACTCTGGGGCCAACGTCCTGACTTTC
TRBV28,.,TRBJ2-5,TRBD1,CASSTGTGEETQYF,TGTGCCAGCAGTACCGGGACAGGGGAAGAGACCCAGTACTTC
TRBV19,medium-sized,TRBJ2-7,.,CASSARGNLHEQYF,TGTGCCAGTAGTGCGAGGGGGAATCTCCACGAGCAGTACTTC
TRBV7-2,few,TRBJ1-3,.,CASSPTGTGNTIYF,TGTGCCAGCAGCCCTACAGGGACTGGAAACACCATATATTTT
TRBV15,.,TRBJ2-1,.,CATSIRQGAVEQFF,TGTGCCACCAGCATCCGGCAGGGTGCCGTTGAGCAGTTCTTC
TRBV7-2,.,TRBJ2-2,TRBD2,CASSSSGSSRTGELFF,TGTGCCAGCAGCTCCAGCGGGAGCTCCCGCACCGGGGAGCTGTTTTTT
TRBV9,few,TRBJ2-7,.,CASSVGVTYEQYF,TGTGCCAGCAGCGTCGGGGTCACCTACGAGCAGTACTTC
TRBV6-6,few,TRBJ1-1,.,CASSSQGSWTEAFF,TGTGCCAGCAGTTCACAGGGATCGTGGACTGAAGCTTTCTTT